These 26 T cell receptor beta chains originate from one sample sequenced in a study of control samples from healthy donors and cancer patients. Assay: immunoSEQ multiplex PCR; the TCRdb copy retains only in-frame clones and omits some. This sample has about 130,000 clones, with around 94% found just once. The sequenced sample was PBMCs. The receptor set was obtained from a man aged 55-75 years with colorectal cancer.

The chain has TRBV5-1 and TRBJ2-5, with 7 bases identical to TRBD1. There are 14 residues in the CDR3. From germline, CDR1 is SGHRS and CDR2 YFSETQ. V was clipped by 5 bases and J by 0 bases; unmatched bases: 4. The CDR3 sequence is CASRRGTDQETQYF. The CDR3 region has the DNA TGCGCCAGCAGACGAGGGACAGACCAAGAGACCCAGTACTTC.

The gene calls are TRBV30 and TRBJ2-5, with D maybe TRBD2 (7 bases). CDR3 length: 14 amino acids. V gave up 8 bases and J gave up 5 bases, with 21 bases separating them. Germline V gene lookup returns CDR1 GTSNPN and CDR2 SVGIG (reference sequence). CDR3 region: CAQAGAPLRETQYF. Written as DNA, the CDR3 is TGTGCCCAGGCGGGGGCTCCCCTTAGGGAGACCCAGTACTTC.

Here the CDR3 reads CATSRSGTSGGGDTQYF. The CDR3, as DNA: TGTGCCACCAGCAGATCAGGGACTAGCGGGGGTGGAGATACGCAGTATTTT. This rearrangement joins TRBV15 to TRBJ2-3, with 14 bases matching TRBD2. CDR1 and CDR2 from the germline V gene are LNHNV and YYDKDF (reference sequence). The CDR3 spans 17 residues. V was pared by 2 bases and J by 5 bases, with 6 bases of the junction left unmatched.

The V call is TRBV18, the J call TRBJ1-6; 8 nucleotides align to TRBD1. The CDR3 spans 15 residues. CDR1 is KGHSH, CDR2 LQKENI, per germline. Trimming at V came to 3 bases and at J to 7 bases, leaving 5 bases not matched to a gene. CDR3 nucleotide sequence: TGTGCCAGCTCACCCGTACAGGGGGAAAATTCACCCCTCCACTTT. Amino acids: CASSPVQGENSPLHF.

The chain employs TRBV7-2 and TRBJ2-7, with D perhaps given as TRBD1 or TRBD2 (6 bases each). The germline V gene has CDR1 SGHTA and CDR2 FQGNSA. Trimming took 4 bases from V and 4 from J, leaving 14 bases between them. CDR3 length equals 14 residues. CDR3: CASSSPGEVYEQYF. The CDR3 bases are TGTGCCAGCAGCTCTCCAGGGGAGGTTTACGAGCAGTACTTC.

J is TRBJ1-5 and V is TRBV10-3; 10 positions agree with TRBD1. Germline values: CDR1 ENHRY, CDR2 SYGVKD. Trimming removed 10 bases from V and 6 bases from J; junction bases left unmatched: 15. This CDR3 has 16 residues. The CDR3 here is CATGTGEDILGQPQHF. In nucleotides, the CDR3 is TGTGCCACCGGGACAGGGGAGGATATATTGGGTCAGCCCCAGCATTTT.

The chain is built from TRBV11-2 and TRBJ1-6; no reliable D call. Looked up from germline, CDR1 is SGHAT and CDR2 is FQNNGV. The V end lost 5 bases, the J end lost 0 bases, and 11 bases lay between the germline ends. The CDR3 totals 16 residues. The CDR3 DNA reads TGTGCCAGCAGCCCCGTGGGGAGCTCCTATAATTCACCCCTCCACTTT. Translated: CASSPVGSSYNSPLHF.

V usage is TRBV18 and J usage is TRBJ1-1, with TRBD1 as a possible D gene (5 bases). Looked up from germline, CDR1 is KGHSH and CDR2 is LQKENI. CDR3 length equals 13 residues. The V gene lost 2 bases and the J gene lost 4 bases, with 8 bases spanning the gap. This chain's CDR3 is CASSPGGVTEAFF. CDR3 nucleotides: TGTGCCAGCTCACCAGGGGGGGTCACTGAAGCTTTCTTT. The full variable domain, its missing parts supplied by reference TRBV18 and TRBJ1-1, is NAGVMQNPRHLVRRRGQEARLRCSPMKGHSHVYWYRQLPEEGLKFMVYLQKENIIDESGMPKERFSAEFPKEGPSILRIQQVVRGDSAAYFCASSPGGVTEAFFGQGTRLTVV.

Comment on this clone: Other DNA sequences in this sample translate to the same CDR3. The chain is built from TRBV20-1 and TRBJ1-3, with D possibly being TRBD1 (6 bases). The CDR3 totals 11 residues. V lost 6 bases, J lost 8 bases, and 11 bases lay in between. Germline CDR1 reads DFQATT; CDR2 reads SNEGSKA (reference sequence). The CDR3 protein is CSARKGDTIYF. The DNA for the CDR3 is TGCAGTGCAAGGAAGGGGGACACCATATATTTT.

The genes are TRBV19 and TRBJ2-2, with D uncertain. The CDR3 covers 16 residues. Per the germline V gene, CDR1 is LNHDA and CDR2 is SQIVND (reference sequence). With 1 base removed from V and 0 bases from J, the gap between germline ends came to 9 bases. As DNA, the CDR3 is TGTGCCAGTAGTATAGGGGCAGGATCGAACACCGGGGAGCTGTTTTTT. It codes for CASSIGAGSNTGELFF.

The V and J genes are TRBV29-1 and TRBJ2-6, with 7 positions matching TRBD1. J gave up 1 base and V 5 bases, and 2 bases lay outside the gene matches. This CDR3 is 14 amino acids long. Looked up from germline, CDR1 is SQVTM and CDR2 is ANQGSEA. CDR3 DNA: TGCAGCGTTCTGACAGGGTCTGGGGCCAACGTCCTGACTTTC. It specifies CSVLTGSGANVLTF.

The V call is TRBV5-4, the J call TRBJ2-3; TRBD2 agrees at 7 bases. V trimming: 1 base; J trimming: 1 base; junction bases outside the gene matches: 6. Per the germline V gene, CDR1 is SGHNT and CDR2 is YYREEE (reference sequence). This CDR3 has 16 amino acids. CDR3: CASSLRSGGRTDTQYF. The CDR3 DNA sequence: TGTGCCAGCAGCTTGAGGTCGGGGGGACGCACAGATACGCAGTATTTT.

The chain is built from TRBV2 and TRBJ1-3; 8 bases are a match to TRBD1. The CDR3 totals 15 residues. Germline V gives CDR1 SNHLY, CDR2 FYNNEI. After removal of 5 bases from V and 0 bases from J, the junction contained 3 bases not matched to a gene. The CDR3 region is CASSTGGSSGNTIYF. CDR3 coding DNA: TGTGCCAGCAGTACAGGGGGTAGCTCTGGAAACACCATATATTTT.

On this clone itself: The junction shows a germline mismatch at one end, possibly a read error. The chain joins TRBV30 to TRBJ2-3; TRBD2 agrees at 14 bases. In germline, CDR1 is GTSNPN, CDR2 SVGIG (reference sequence). The CDR3 consists of 16 residues. The CDR3 sequence is CAWTTGLAGASDAQYF. The CDR3 DNA reads as TGTGCCTGGACCACGGGACTAGCGGGGGCCTCAGATGCGCAGTATTTT.

The gene calls are TRBV29-1 and TRBJ2-7; tentatively, D is TRBD1 (6 bases). This CDR3 contains 13 residues. Per the germline V gene, CDR1 is SQVTM and CDR2 is ANQGSEA. The V gene lost 6 bases and the J gene lost 5 bases, with 17 bases spanning the gap. CDR3: CSVGQRSMDEQYF. In nucleotides, the CDR3 is TGCAGCGTCGGACAGAGAAGTATGGACGAGCAGTACTTC.

In regard to this clone: Different DNA sequences within this sample yield the same CDR3. The chain uses TRBV7-2 and TRBJ2-3, with D unclear. CDR3 size: 12 residues. Trimming left V 5 bases short and J 0 bases short, with 3 bases between. Germline CDR1 and CDR2: SGHTA and FQGNSA. The CDR3 protein is CASSLSTDTQYF. In nucleotides, the CDR3 is TGTGCCAGCAGCCTGAGCACAGATACGCAGTATTTT. Full variable domain (remainder filled in from reference TRBV7-2 and TRBJ2-3): GAGVSQSPSNKVTEKGKDVELRCDPISGHTALYWYRQSLGQGLEFLIYFQGNSAPDKSGLPSDRFSAERTGGSVSTLTIQRTQQEDSAVYLCASSLSTDTQYFGPGTRLTVL.

The chain couples TRBV6-2 or TRBV6-3 to TRBJ1-2, with D tentatively TRBD1 (5 bases). CDR1 is MNHEY and CDR2 is SVGEGT in the germline V gene. The CDR3 spans 13 residues. The V end lost 5 bases, the J end lost 1 base, and 8 bases lay between the germline ends. CDR3 region: CASSRQHNYGYTF. CDR3 in DNA: TGTGCCAGCAGTAGACAGCATAACTATGGCTACACCTTC.

The chain is built from TRBV11-2 and TRBJ1-6; TRBD1 is a possible D gene (5 bases). The V and J ends lost 0 bases and 7 bases respectively, with 10 bases between them. In germline, CDR1 is SGHAT, CDR2 FQNNGV. This CDR3 comprises 15 residues. The CDR3 sequence: CASSLEGTANSPLHF. CDR3 in DNA: TGTGCCAGCAGCTTAGAGGGGACGGCAAATTCACCCCTCCACTTT.

The V gene is TRBV6-5, the J gene TRBJ2-2; 7 bases line up with TRBD1. The CDR3 has 15 amino acids. The ends lost 2 bases at V and 6 bases at J; junction bases unmatched: 6. Germline lookup yields CDR1 MNHEY and CDR2 SVGAGI. The CDR3 spells CASSYQGVRPGELFF. The CDR3 nucleotides read TGTGCCAGCAGTTACCAGGGGGTTCGACCCGGGGAGCTGTTTTTT.

The CDR3 region is CASSSRLAGGLRTDTQYF. CDR3 nucleotide sequence: TGTGCCAGTAGCAGCAGACTAGCGGGGGGACTACGCACAGATACGCAGTATTTT. The rearrangement joins TRBV19 to TRBJ2-3, with TRBD2 matching over 13 bases. V lost 6 bases to trimming and J lost 1 base; unmatched junction nucleotides: 10. This CDR3 has 18 residues. Germline lookup yields CDR1 LNHDA and CDR2 SQIVND (reference sequence).

This clone was found once. The V call is TRBV7-9, the J call TRBJ2-4; 7 bases fit TRBD1. The CDR3 has 12 residues. Trimming at V came to 4 bases and at J to 15 bases, leaving 9 bases not matched to a gene. The V gene's germline CDR1 is SEHNR and CDR2 FQNEAQ (reference sequence). The DNA of the CDR3 is TGTGCCAGCAGCTCCTACGGACAGGTCTGGTACTTC. Protein product: CASSSYGQVWYF. The whole variable domain, remainder taken from reference TRBV7-9 and TRBJ2-4, is DTGVSQNPRHKITKRGQNVTFRCDPISEHNRLYWYRQTLGQGPEFLTYFQNEAQLEKSRLLSDRFSAERPKGSFSTLEIQRTEQGDSAMYLCASSSYGQVWYFGAGTRLSVL.

The rearrangement links TRBV20-1 to TRBJ2-7; D remains unclear. Germline CDR1 DFQATT, CDR2 SNEGSKA (reference sequence). The V end was cut by 6 bases, the J end by 5 bases, with 11 bases between. The CDR3 loop spans 11 amino acids. Here the CDR3 reads CSAPVNDEQYF. The DNA of the CDR3 is TGCAGTGCCCCGGTAAACGACGAGCAGTACTTC.

The chain combines TRBV9 with TRBJ1-1; a weak D match, TRBD1 (6 bases). There are 14 residues in the CDR3. The V end was cut by 4 bases, the J end by 4 bases, with 14 bases between. Germline V gene lookup returns CDR1 SGDLS and CDR2 YYNGEE. The CDR3 DNA is TGTGCCAGCAGCTCAGGGGCAGGGTCCACTGAAGCTTTCTTT. Residues: CASSSGAGSTEAFF.

This chain connects TRBV9 to TRBJ2-3; 8 bases map to TRBD2. The V gene's germline CDR1 is SGDLS and CDR2 YYNGEE. This CDR3 spans 15 amino acids. V trimming: 4 bases; J trimming: 4 bases; junction bases outside the gene matches: 8. The CDR3 loop is CASSQRGQGPDTQYF. The CDR3, as DNA: TGTGCCAGCAGCCAGCGGGGGCAAGGCCCAGATACGCAGTATTTT.

This chain uses TRBV7-9 with TRBJ1-1; D not certain. CDR1 SEHNR and CDR2 FQNEAQ come from the germline V gene (reference sequence). The CDR3 loop spans 15 amino acids. The V gene lost 6 bases and the J gene lost 0 bases, with 14 bases spanning the gap. CDR3 bases: TGTGCCAGCAGTCCCCGGAAAATCCTGAACACTGAAGCTTTCTTT. Translating it yields CASSPRKILNTEAFF.

In this sample, this clone turned up a few times. The chain uses TRBV6-2 or TRBV6-3 and TRBJ1-1, with a possible D match to TRBD1 (6 bases). With 4 bases removed from V and 1 base from J, the gap between germline ends came to 10 bases. This CDR3 region has 14 residues. Germline CDR1 reads MNHEY; CDR2 reads SVGEGT. CDR3 amino acids: CASSFSTGNTEAFF. The CDR3 DNA is TGTGCCAGCAGTTTCTCGACAGGGAACACTGAAGCTTTCTTT.